The rows below give T cell receptor beta chains drawn from one sample of a study of T cell repertoires in cytomegalovirus infection. TCRdb analysed the reads with MiXCR anew, one entry per CDR3 protein. The table includes under 200,000 distinct CDR3 sequences, more than 9% detected once. What was sequenced was PBMCs. All receptors derive from a human donor in good health (CMV status not recorded). Some clones in this sample may be carry-over from other donors' samples. Both conserved end residues are part of each CDR3. D genes are given only for firm matches. For some rows the clone size is stated as once, few or many, or as a class when expanded; others skip it.

d_gene: .
j_gene: TRBJ1-2
v_gene: TRBV10-3
abundance: many
len: 13
CDR3nt: TGTGCCATCAGTGAGTCGGACACCTATGGCTACACCTTC
CDR3aa: CAISESDTYGYTF

d_gene: .
j_gene: TRBJ1-1
v_gene: TRBV27
abundance: few
len: 14
CDR3nt: TGTGCCAGCAAATCAGACAGGCCGAACACTGAAGCTTTCTTT
CDR3aa: CASKSDRPNTEAFF

d_gene: TRBD2
j_gene: TRBJ2-2
v_gene: TRBV6-4
abundance: .
len: 17
CDR3nt: TGTGCCAGCAGTACTATAAGCGGGAGGGCTCGGACCGGGGAGCTGTTTTTT
CDR3aa: CASSTISGRARTGELFF

d_gene: .
j_gene: TRBJ1-1
v_gene: TRBV11-2
abundance: few
len: 14
CDR3nt: TGTGCCAGCAGCTTAAGGGGCAAGGAAACTGAAGCTTTCTTT
CDR3aa: CASSLRGKETEAFF

d_gene: .
j_gene: TRBJ1-4
v_gene: TRBV7-9
abundance: many
len: 12
CDR3nt: TGTGCCAGCAGCTTACAGGATGAAAAACTGTTTTTT
CDR3aa: CASSLQDEKLFF

d_gene: .
j_gene: TRBJ1-1
v_gene: TRBV5-5
abundance: .
len: 15
CDR3nt: TGTGCCAGCAGTCACCCGGGACGGACCAACACTGAAGCTTTCTTT
CDR3aa: CASSHPGRTNTEAFF

d_gene: .
j_gene: TRBJ2-4
v_gene: TRBV6-2/TRBV6-3
abundance: few
len: 16
CDR3nt: TGTGCCAGCAGTACCACAGGCCGCATCTCCAAAAACATTCAGTACTTC
CDR3aa: CASSTTGRISKNIQYF

d_gene: .
j_gene: TRBJ1-5
v_gene: TRBV23-1
abundance: .
len: 17
CDR3nt: TGCGCCAGCAGTCAATCGCTGCAGGACTATGGACAGTTCCCCCAGCATTTT
CDR3aa: CASSQSLQDYGQFPQHF

d_gene: .
j_gene: TRBJ1-2
v_gene: TRBV15
abundance: few
len: 13
CDR3nt: TGTGCCACCAGCAGACCCCGTTCGTTGGGCTACACCTTC
CDR3aa: CATSRPRSLGYTF

d_gene: .
j_gene: TRBJ1-1
v_gene: TRBV12-3/TRBV12-4
abundance: .
len: 14
CDR3nt: TGTGCCAGCAGTCCTCAAGCCGTGAACACTGAAGCTTTCTTT
CDR3aa: CASSPQAVNTEAFF

d_gene: .
j_gene: TRBJ1-2
v_gene: TRBV6-6
abundance: few
len: 15
CDR3nt: TGTGCCAGCTGGGGGCCGATGGGAAGTAACTATGGCTACACCTTC
CDR3aa: CASWGPMGSNYGYTF

d_gene: .
j_gene: TRBJ2-5
v_gene: TRBV6-2/TRBV6-3
abundance: .
len: 14
CDR3nt: TGTGCCAGCAGCCACCTAGTAGGAAGAGAGACCCAGTACTTC
CDR3aa: CASSHLVGRETQYF

d_gene: TRBD1
j_gene: TRBJ2-3
v_gene: TRBV7-9
abundance: .
len: 15
CDR3nt: TGTGCCAGCAGCCCGGGACAGGGGAACACAGATGCGCAGTATTTT
CDR3aa: CASSPGQGNTDAQYF

d_gene: TRBD1
j_gene: TRBJ2-7
v_gene: TRBV15
abundance: .
len: 15
CDR3nt: TGTGCCACCAGCACCTTAACAGGGGACGTAAGAAATCAGTACTTC
CDR3aa: CATSTLTGDVRNQYF

d_gene: .
j_gene: TRBJ1-2
v_gene: TRBV6-1
abundance: many
len: 12
CDR3nt: TGTGCCAGCAGCGACGGTCACTATGGCTACACCTTC
CDR3aa: CASSDGHYGYTF

d_gene: .
j_gene: TRBJ2-2
v_gene: TRBV29-1
abundance: .
len: 14
CDR3nt: TGCAGCGCCGAGGGGGGAACTAACACCGGGGAGCTGTTTTTT
CDR3aa: CSAEGGTNTGELFF

d_gene: .
j_gene: TRBJ2-5
v_gene: TRBV7-2
abundance: many
len: 13
CDR3nt: TGTGCCAGCAGCCGAGGGAGCCAAGAGACCCAGTACTTC
CDR3aa: CASSRGSQETQYF

d_gene: TRBD2
j_gene: TRBJ2-2
v_gene: TRBV4-3
abundance: many
len: 16
CDR3nt: TGCGCCAGCAGCCATCGGACTAGCGGGGGGACCGGGGAGCTGTTTTTT
CDR3aa: CASSHRTSGGTGELFF

d_gene: TRBD1
j_gene: TRBJ1-6
v_gene: TRBV11-2
abundance: many
len: 14
CDR3nt: TGTGCCAGCAGCCCCAGACAGGGGGATTCACCCCTCCACTTT
CDR3aa: CASSPRQGDSPLHF

d_gene: .
j_gene: TRBJ1-5
v_gene: TRBV7-6
abundance: .
len: 15
CDR3nt: TGTGCCAGCAGCTTAGGGCAGGGAAATAATCAGCCCCAGCATTTT
CDR3aa: CASSLGQGNNQPQHF

d_gene: TRBD1
j_gene: TRBJ1-1
v_gene: TRBV6-1
abundance: many
len: 14
CDR3nt: TGTGCCAGCAGAATAGGGGGCTCCAACACTGAAGCTTTCTTT
CDR3aa: CASRIGGSNTEAFF

d_gene: .
j_gene: TRBJ2-6
v_gene: TRBV2
abundance: few
len: 15
CDR3nt: TGTGCCAGCAGTGGTGTGTTTTCTGGGGCCAACGTCCTGACTTTC
CDR3aa: CASSGVFSGANVLTF

d_gene: TRBD2
j_gene: TRBJ2-2
v_gene: TRBV7-3
abundance: many
len: 16
CDR3nt: TGTGCCAGCAGCACGACTAGCGGGAGGAACACCGGGGAGCTGTTTTTT
CDR3aa: CASSTTSGRNTGELFF

d_gene: TRBD2
j_gene: TRBJ2-7
v_gene: TRBV7-2
abundance: many
len: 12
CDR3nt: TGTGCCAGCAGGACTAGCGGGAGCGAGCAGTACTTC
CDR3aa: CASRTSGSEQYF

d_gene: TRBD2
j_gene: TRBJ2-1
v_gene: TRBV7-8
abundance: many
len: 17
CDR3nt: TGTGCCAGCAGCCCTAACGGAGCGGGAGGATCTTCGTATGAGCAGTTCTTC
CDR3aa: CASSPNGAGGSSYEQFF

d_gene: .
j_gene: TRBJ1-1
v_gene: TRBV4-3
abundance: many
len: 13
CDR3nt: TGCGCCAGCAGCCTAGTAGGGGCATCTGAAGCTTTCTTT
CDR3aa: CASSLVGASEAFF

d_gene: TRBD1
j_gene: TRBJ1-1
v_gene: TRBV6-2/TRBV6-3
abundance: many
len: 14
CDR3nt: TGTGCCAGCAGTTATGACAGGGGGCAAACTGAAGCTTTCTTT
CDR3aa: CASSYDRGQTEAFF

d_gene: TRBD2
j_gene: TRBJ2-7
v_gene: TRBV7-2
abundance: many
len: 14
CDR3nt: TGTGCCAGCGGCACTCGGACTAGCGGGTACGAGCAGTACTTC
CDR3aa: CASGTRTSGYEQYF

d_gene: .
j_gene: TRBJ2-7
v_gene: TRBV19
abundance: many
len: 14
CDR3nt: TGTGCCAGTAGTATTGGAGGGAGTCGCCGCGAGCAGTACTTC
CDR3aa: CASSIGGSRREQYF

d_gene: .
j_gene: TRBJ2-5
v_gene: TRBV20-1
abundance: .
len: 10
CDR3nt: TGCAGTGTTCCGTCGCCGACCCAGTACTTC
CDR3aa: CSVPSPTQYF

d_gene: .
j_gene: TRBJ1-1
v_gene: TRBV29-1
abundance: few
len: 16
CDR3nt: TGCAGCGTTCCGGGCCGGGGCAGGGGAGGAGGCACTGAAGCTTTCTTT
CDR3aa: CSVPGRGRGGGTEAFF

d_gene: .
j_gene: TRBJ1-2
v_gene: TRBV19
abundance: many
len: 14
CDR3nt: TGTGCCAGCGTCAGGGATCGAGCTAACTATGGCTACACCTTC
CDR3aa: CASVRDRANYGYTF

d_gene: TRBD1
j_gene: TRBJ1-6
v_gene: TRBV3-1
abundance: .
len: 15
CDR3nt: TGTGCCAGCAGCCAAGATCTGGCAGGGGGTTCACCCCTCCACTTT
CDR3aa: CASSQDLAGGSPLHF

d_gene: TRBD1
j_gene: TRBJ2-3
v_gene: TRBV29-1
abundance: few
len: 12
CDR3nt: TGCAGCGCCGAGGGGGCCACAGATACGCAGTATTTT
CDR3aa: CSAEGATDTQYF

d_gene: TRBD2
j_gene: TRBJ2-7
v_gene: TRBV11-2
abundance: few
len: 15
CDR3nt: TGTGCCAGCAGTTCACTAGCGGCGTACCCCTACGAGCAGTACTTC
CDR3aa: CASSSLAAYPYEQYF

d_gene: .
j_gene: TRBJ2-4
v_gene: TRBV7-9
abundance: many
len: 13
CDR3nt: TGTGCCAGCAGCTTTGGTGGGCAAGGCATTCAGTACTTC
CDR3aa: CASSFGGQGIQYF

d_gene: TRBD2
j_gene: TRBJ2-7
v_gene: TRBV14
abundance: .
len: 19
CDR3nt: TGTGCCAGCAGCCAAGCTCTGACTAGCGGGAGGCACTTCTCCTACGAGCAGTACTTC
CDR3aa: CASSQALTSGRHFSYEQYF

d_gene: .
j_gene: TRBJ1-5
v_gene: TRBV23-1
abundance: few
len: 16
CDR3nt: TGCGCCAGCAGTCCTCCCCGGGCCGTTTCCAAGCAGCCCCAGCATTTT
CDR3aa: CASSPPRAVSKQPQHF

d_gene: .
j_gene: TRBJ1-1
v_gene: TRBV7-2
abundance: many
len: 14
CDR3nt: TGTGCCAGCAGCACGGGACCTACCAACACTGAAGCTTTCTTT
CDR3aa: CASSTGPTNTEAFF

d_gene: TRBD1
j_gene: TRBJ1-3
v_gene: TRBV29-1
abundance: .
len: 14
CDR3nt: TGCAGCGAGATAACAGGGGCGGCTGGAAACACCATATATTTT
CDR3aa: CSEITGAAGNTIYF

d_gene: .
j_gene: TRBJ2-7
v_gene: TRBV2
abundance: few
len: 14
CDR3nt: TGTGCCAGCAGTCTGAGCGTGTACCCCTACGAGCAGTACTTC
CDR3aa: CASSLSVYPYEQYF

d_gene: .
j_gene: TRBJ2-7
v_gene: TRBV12-3/TRBV12-4
abundance: many
len: 14
CDR3nt: TGTGCCAGCAGTCCGACAGGAGTCTCCTACGAGCAGTACTTC
CDR3aa: CASSPTGVSYEQYF

d_gene: TRBD2
j_gene: TRBJ2-7
v_gene: TRBV7-2
abundance: few
len: 15
CDR3nt: TGTGCCAGCAGCTTAGGGGTTAGCGGGAGCTACGAGCAGTACTTC
CDR3aa: CASSLGVSGSYEQYF

d_gene: .
j_gene: TRBJ1-1
v_gene: TRBV10-3
abundance: few
len: 13
CDR3nt: TGTGCCATCGGGACGGACCCACGCACTGAAGCTTTCTTT
CDR3aa: CAIGTDPRTEAFF

d_gene: .
j_gene: TRBJ2-6
v_gene: TRBV5-6
abundance: many
len: 16
CDR3nt: TGTGCCAGCAGCTTTTTTGGGAGCTCTGGGGCCAACGTCCTGACTTTC
CDR3aa: CASSFFGSSGANVLTF

d_gene: .
j_gene: TRBJ1-1
v_gene: TRBV11-2
abundance: many
len: 16
CDR3nt: TGTGCCAGCAGCTTAAGAGCTTCAGGTTTCGGGGATGAAGCTTTCTTT
CDR3aa: CASSLRASGFGDEAFF

d_gene: .
j_gene: TRBJ1-2
v_gene: TRBV6-1
abundance: many
len: 12
CDR3nt: TGTGCCAGCAGTGAAAGGGCCGCGGGCTACACCTTC
CDR3aa: CASSERAAGYTF

d_gene: TRBD2
j_gene: TRBJ2-3
v_gene: TRBV7-2
abundance: many
len: 19
CDR3nt: TGTGCCAGCAGCTTACCCTTGATTAGCGGGGGGCCGAGCACAGATACGCAGTATTTT
CDR3aa: CASSLPLISGGPSTDTQYF

d_gene: .
j_gene: TRBJ2-2
v_gene: TRBV7-7
abundance: many
len: 12
CDR3nt: TGTGCCAGCAGAACTCCCACCGGGGAGCTGTTTTTT
CDR3aa: CASRTPTGELFF

d_gene: TRBD1
j_gene: TRBJ2-2
v_gene: TRBV4-3
abundance: few
len: 15
CDR3nt: TGCGCCAGCAGCCAGGGACAGGCGAACACCGGGGAGCTGTTTTTT
CDR3aa: CASSQGQANTGELFF

d_gene: .
j_gene: TRBJ2-7
v_gene: TRBV7-4
abundance: .
len: 13
CDR3nt: TGTGCCAGCAGCTTAGGGACTCCCTACGAGCAGTACTTC
CDR3aa: CASSLGTPYEQYF

d_gene: .
j_gene: TRBJ1-1
v_gene: TRBV28
abundance: .
len: 14
CDR3nt: TGTGCCAGGAGTTTCGGCAGGAGGAACACTGAAGCTTTCTTT
CDR3aa: CARSFGRRNTEAFF

d_gene: TRBD2
j_gene: TRBJ2-3
v_gene: TRBV5-1
abundance: few
len: 16
CDR3nt: TGCGCCAGCAGCTTGGCAGCGGGGGCCGGCACAGATACGCAGTATTTT
CDR3aa: CASSLAAGAGTDTQYF

d_gene: TRBD1
j_gene: TRBJ2-7
v_gene: TRBV28
abundance: many
len: 15
CDR3nt: TGTGCCAGCAGCCTAGTTGGGACAGGGGTTTACGAGCAGTACTTC
CDR3aa: CASSLVGTGVYEQYF

d_gene: TRBD1
j_gene: TRBJ2-1
v_gene: TRBV6-2/TRBV6-3
abundance: many
len: 15
CDR3nt: TGTGCCAGCAGTTCCACGGGACAGGGTGAGGATGAGCAGTTCTTC
CDR3aa: CASSSTGQGEDEQFF

d_gene: .
j_gene: TRBJ1-1
v_gene: TRBV7-2
abundance: many
len: 13
CDR3nt: TGTGCCAGCAGCTTAGGCGTTCTAGGGGAAGCTTTCTTT
CDR3aa: CASSLGVLGEAFF